Reported below is one T cell receptor (beta chain). Germline lookup yields CDR1 MNHEY and CDR2 SMNVEV (reference sequence). V was pared by 6 bases and J by 4 bases, with 9 bases between. This CDR3 spans 12 amino acids. The data were taken from a study of blood T cell repertoires in COVID-19. Sequenced by immunoSEQ multiplex PCR; TCRdb stores in-frame clones only, minus some. The table shows under 200,000 clones, with around 79% occurring only once. This TCR was sampled from a woman in her thirties or forties with COVID-19, enrolled during active disease. This chain joins TRBV27 and TRBJ1-1; D is unclear. Sequencing was carried out using peripheral blood. The chain's CDR3 is CASSRGSTEAFF. Here the CDR3 DNA reads TGTGCCAGCAGCAGAGGGAGCACTGAAGCTTTCTTT.